The rows below give T cell receptor beta chains drawn from one sample of a study of T cell repertoires in cytomegalovirus infection. Their cognate antigens are unknown. Via MiXCR, TCRdb re-called the reads, giving one row per CDR3 protein. The sample has 150,000 or so distinct CDR3 sequences, about 20% seen once. The sample here was CD8+ T cells from cultured PBMCs, taken from culture after CMV antigen stimulation. The receptors come from a human donor in good health (CMV status not recorded). Some clones in this sample may be carry-over from other donors' samples. CDR3s include the opening cysteine and the closing phenylalanine or tryptophan. The order of the fields is D gene, J gene, V gene, CDR3 protein. D genes are given only for firm matches.

TRBD2,TRBJ2-1,TRBV11-2,CASSSPTRGGASEQFF
NA,TRBJ2-7,TRBV7-9,CASSLTDRYPDEQYF
NA,TRBJ2-3,TRBV6-5,CASSTSVQSTDTQYF
TRBD2,TRBJ2-1,TRBV9,CASSAPTGLAGGPDEQFF
NA,TRBJ1-1,TRBV7-6,CASSLAGGGKNTEAFF
NA,TRBJ2-7,TRBV7-2,CASSLEGIQYF
NA,TRBJ1-5,TRBV11-2,CASSPDRRGNKVSNQPQHF
TRBD2,TRBJ2-3,TRBV14,CASSRTEAGPHTDTQYF
NA,TRBJ2-7,TRBV6-6,CASSPGPLEQYF
NA,TRBJ2-7,TRBV6-6,CASYGNAYEQYF
NA,TRBJ1-1,TRBV7-8,CASSFTYTEAFF
TRBD2,TRBJ2-3,TRBV20-1,CSASFVAGAFTDTQYF
NA,TRBJ1-1,TRBV4-1,CASSQGTRAKNTEAFF
NA,TRBJ2-5,TRBV6-2/TRBV6-3,CATGRETQYF